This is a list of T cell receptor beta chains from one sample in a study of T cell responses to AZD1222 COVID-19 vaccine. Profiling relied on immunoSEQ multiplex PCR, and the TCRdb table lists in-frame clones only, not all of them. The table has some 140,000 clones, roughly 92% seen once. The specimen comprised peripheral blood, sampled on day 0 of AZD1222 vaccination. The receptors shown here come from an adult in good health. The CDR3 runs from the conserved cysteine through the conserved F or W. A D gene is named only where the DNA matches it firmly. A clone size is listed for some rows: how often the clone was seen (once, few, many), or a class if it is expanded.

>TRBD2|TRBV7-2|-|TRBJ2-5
TGTGCCAGCAGCTTACAGCGGGGGGGACAAGAGACCCAGTACTTC
CASSLQRGGQETQYF
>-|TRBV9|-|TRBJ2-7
TGTGCCAGCAGCGTAGGTCTAGCATCCTACGAGCAGTACTTC
CASSVGLASYEQYF
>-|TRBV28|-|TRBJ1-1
TGTGCCAGCAGTTTGAGCAAGGGCGGGAACACTGAAGCTTTCTTT
CASSLSKGGNTEAFF
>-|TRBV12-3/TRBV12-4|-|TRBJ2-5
TGTGCCAGCAGTCCCGGGGCTGTCGGGACCCAGTACTTC
CASSPGAVGTQYF
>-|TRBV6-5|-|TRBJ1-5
TGTGCCAGCAGAGCCCGCAGGACTAGCAATCAGCCCCAGCATTTT
CASRARRTSNQPQHF
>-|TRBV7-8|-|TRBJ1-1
TGTGCCAGCAGCTTAGGGCCGACACCGAACACTGAAGCTTTCTTT
CASSLGPTPNTEAFF
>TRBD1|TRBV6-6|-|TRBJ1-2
TGTGCCAGCAGTTACCCGACAGGGATCTATGGCTACACCTTC
CASSYPTGIYGYTF
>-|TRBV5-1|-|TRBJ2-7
TGCGCCAGCAGCTTGGCCGGGGTCATCCAAACCTACGAGCAGTACTTC
CASSLAGVIQTYEQYF
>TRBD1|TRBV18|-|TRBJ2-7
TGTGCCAGCTCACGATCCATGACAGGGAGTTCCTACGAGCAGTACTTC
CASSRSMTGSSYEQYF
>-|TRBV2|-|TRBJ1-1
TGTGCCAGCAGTGATGGCCAGGGCGGTACTGAAGCTTTCTTT
CASSDGQGGTEAFF
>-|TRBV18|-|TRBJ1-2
TGTGCCAGCTCACCAACAGAAGGTTATGGCTACACCTTC
CASSPTEGYGYTF
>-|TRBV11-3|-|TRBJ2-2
TGTGCCAGCAGCTCCTCATCCGGGGAGCTGTTTTTT
CASSSSSGELFF
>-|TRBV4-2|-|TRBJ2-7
TGTGCCAGCAGCCAAAAGGGCCAAGGCTACGAGCAGTACTTC
CASSQKGQGYEQYF
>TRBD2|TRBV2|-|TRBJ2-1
TGTGCCAGCAGTGTAGCGGGGGGTTACAATGAGCAGTTCTTC
CASSVAGGYNEQFF
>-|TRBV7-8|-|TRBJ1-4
TGTGCCAGCAGCTTAGGCCGGGGGATCTGGGAAAAACTGTTTTTT
CASSLGRGIWEKLFF
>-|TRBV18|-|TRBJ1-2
TGTGCCAGCTCACCCAACGGGGGATCCCCGAAGGATGGCTACACCTTC
CASSPNGGSPKDGYTF
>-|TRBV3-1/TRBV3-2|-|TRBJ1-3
TGTGCCAGCAGCCCTTACGGGACCTCTGGTGGAAACACCATATATTTT
CASSPYGTSGGNTIYF
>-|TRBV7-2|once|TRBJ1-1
TGTGCCAGCAGCTTATACGGCCGGGGCAACACTGAAGCTTTCTTT
CASSLYGRGNTEAFF
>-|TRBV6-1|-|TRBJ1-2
TGTGCCAGCAGTGAAGGGGGAGGGAACTATGGCTACACCTTC
CASSEGGGNYGYTF
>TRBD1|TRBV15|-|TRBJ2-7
TGTGCCACCAGCCCCGGACCCGGGACAGGTAACTCCTACGAGCAGTACTTC
CATSPGPGTGNSYEQYF
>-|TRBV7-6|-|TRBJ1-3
TGTGCCAGCAGCTTAGGCTCTGGAAACACCATATATTTT
CASSLGSGNTIYF
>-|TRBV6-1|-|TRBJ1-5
TGTGCCAGCAGTGAAAAGAGGACACGCTATAGCAATCAGCCCCAGCATTTT
CASSEKRTRYSNQPQHF
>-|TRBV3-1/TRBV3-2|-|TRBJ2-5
TGTGCCAGCAGACCTATAGGACACCTCCAAGAGACCCAGTACTTC
CASRPIGHLQETQYF
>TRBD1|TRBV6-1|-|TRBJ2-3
TGTGCCAGCAGTGCCCGACAGGGGGCGGGTTGGGTCACAGATACGCAGTATTTT
CASSARQGAGWVTDTQYF
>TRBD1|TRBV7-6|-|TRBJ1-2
TGTGCCAGCAGCCCCATTCCTCCGGGACAGGGGCGAAGTGCCTATGGCTACACCTTC
CASSPIPPGQGRSAYGYTF
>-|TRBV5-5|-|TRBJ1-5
TGTGCCAGCAGCTCAGGGTACTCCAATCAGCCCCAGCATTTT
CASSSGYSNQPQHF
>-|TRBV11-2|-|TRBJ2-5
TGTGCCAGCAGCCGCGCCGCGCTAGGACGTAAACAAGAGACCCAGTACTTC
CASSRAALGRKQETQYF
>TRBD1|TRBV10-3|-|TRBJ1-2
TGTGCCATCAGTGCCCCGGGACAGGGATCTGGCTACACCTTC
CAISAPGQGSGYTF
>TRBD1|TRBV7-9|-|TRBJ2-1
TGTGCCAGCAGTCTTAGGGACAGGGTCTTCGATGAGCAGTTCTTC
CASSLRDRVFDEQFF
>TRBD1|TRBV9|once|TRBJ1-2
TGTGCCAGCAGGGATGTGGGACAGGGAGGCGGCTACACCTTC
CASRDVGQGGGYTF
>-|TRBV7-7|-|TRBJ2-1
TGTGCCAGCAGCCAAGAGGGAGGCCCTTACAATGAGCAGTTCTTC
CASSQEGGPYNEQFF
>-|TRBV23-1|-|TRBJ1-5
TGCGCCAGCAGTCAATACCCGAAGGAGAGCAATCAGCCCCAGCATTTT
CASSQYPKESNQPQHF
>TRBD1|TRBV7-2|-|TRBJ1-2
TGTGCCAGCAGCCCCTCAGGGACAGGGTGGACAGGCTACACCTTC
CASSPSGTGWTGYTF
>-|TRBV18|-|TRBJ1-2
TGTGCCAGCTCACCACAGGGGCTAAACTATGGCTACACCTTC
CASSPQGLNYGYTF
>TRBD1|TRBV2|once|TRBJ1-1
TGTGCCAGCAGCCCCGGCAGGGGGCCTGAAACAGGAGAAGCTTTCTTT
CASSPGRGPETGEAFF
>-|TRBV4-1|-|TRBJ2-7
TGCGCCAGCAGCCAAAAACAGGGCGGGGGCTACGAGCAGTACTTC
CASSQKQGGGYEQYF
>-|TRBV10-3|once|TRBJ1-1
TGTGCCATCAAGGGTCCGGCAGACACTGAAGCTTTCTTT
CAIKGPADTEAFF
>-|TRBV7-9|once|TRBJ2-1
TGTGCCAGCAGCTCTGACAGGTTTCACAATGAGCAGTTCTTC
CASSSDRFHNEQFF
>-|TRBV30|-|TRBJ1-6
TGTGCCTGGAACTGGGGTAGGGATTCACCCCTCCACTTT
CAWNWGRDSPLHF
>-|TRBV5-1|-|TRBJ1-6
TGCGCCAGCAGCTTGGTGGGGGCCAGGGTTATTTCACCCCTCCACTTT
CASSLVGARVISPLHF
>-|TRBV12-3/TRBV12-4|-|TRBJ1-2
TGTGCCAGCAGTTTCGCCCTGAAGGACGTAACCTTC
CASSFALKDVTF
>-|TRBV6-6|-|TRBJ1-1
TGTGCCAGCAGCCCCTCGGGGGCAGCGAACACTGAAGCTTTCTTT
CASSPSGAANTEAFF
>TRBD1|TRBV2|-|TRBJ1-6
TGTGCCAGCAGGGGACAGGGTAGTTCACCCCTCCACTTT
CASRGQGSSPLHF
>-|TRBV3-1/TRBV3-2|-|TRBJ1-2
TGTGCCAGCAGCCAAGAGTGGGCAGAGGCAGTCTATGGCTACACCTTC
CASSQEWAEAVYGYTF
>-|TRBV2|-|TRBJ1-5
TGTGCCAGCAGGGCCGACATAAGCAATCAGCCCCAGCATTTT
CASRADISNQPQHF
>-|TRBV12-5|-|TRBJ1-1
TGTGCTAGTGGTTTGGGAAGGGCCCAGCTTGGACAAGCTTTCTTT
CASGLGRAQLGQAFF
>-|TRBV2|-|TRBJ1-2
TGTGCCAGCAGTGAACAGGAAAGGTTGACGTATGGCTACACCTTC
CASSEQERLTYGYTF
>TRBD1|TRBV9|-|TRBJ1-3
TGTGCCAGCAGCCGAACGGAGTGGGACAGCACGCGCTCTGGAAACACCATATATTTT
CASSRTEWDSTRSGNTIYF
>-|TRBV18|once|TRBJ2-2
TGTGCCAGCTCACCTCGAGAGTTTGGAACCGGGGAGCTGTTTTTT
CASSPREFGTGELFF
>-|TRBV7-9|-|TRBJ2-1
TGTGCCAGCAGCCTCAGTGCGGTTGTCAATGAGCAGTTCTTC
CASSLSAVVNEQFF
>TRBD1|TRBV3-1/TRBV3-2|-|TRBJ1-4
TGTGCCAGCAGCACTTACAGGGGCGGTCGTGAAAAACTGTTTTTT
CASSTYRGGREKLFF
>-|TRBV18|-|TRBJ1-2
TGTGCCAGCTCACCAGGACGGGGGAACTATGGCTACACCTTC
CASSPGRGNYGYTF
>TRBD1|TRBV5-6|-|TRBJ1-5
TGTGCCAGCAGATACAGGGGGAGCAATCAGCCCCAGCATTTT
CASRYRGSNQPQHF